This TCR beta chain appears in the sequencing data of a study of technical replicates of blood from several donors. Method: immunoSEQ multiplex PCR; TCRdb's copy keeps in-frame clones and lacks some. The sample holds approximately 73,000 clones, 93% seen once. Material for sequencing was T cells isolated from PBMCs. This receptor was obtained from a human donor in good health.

The CDR3 sequence is CASSLGQTSGGYTF. The CDR3 DNA reads as TGCGCCAGCAGCTTGGGACAGACCTCCGGAGGCTACACCTTC. The chain employs TRBV5-1 and TRBJ1-2; D possibly corresponds to TRBD1 (5 bases). V lost 0 bases and J 8 bases, leaving 14 bases between the germline ends. Germline values: CDR1 SGHRS, CDR2 YFSETQ. The CDR3 covers 14 residues.